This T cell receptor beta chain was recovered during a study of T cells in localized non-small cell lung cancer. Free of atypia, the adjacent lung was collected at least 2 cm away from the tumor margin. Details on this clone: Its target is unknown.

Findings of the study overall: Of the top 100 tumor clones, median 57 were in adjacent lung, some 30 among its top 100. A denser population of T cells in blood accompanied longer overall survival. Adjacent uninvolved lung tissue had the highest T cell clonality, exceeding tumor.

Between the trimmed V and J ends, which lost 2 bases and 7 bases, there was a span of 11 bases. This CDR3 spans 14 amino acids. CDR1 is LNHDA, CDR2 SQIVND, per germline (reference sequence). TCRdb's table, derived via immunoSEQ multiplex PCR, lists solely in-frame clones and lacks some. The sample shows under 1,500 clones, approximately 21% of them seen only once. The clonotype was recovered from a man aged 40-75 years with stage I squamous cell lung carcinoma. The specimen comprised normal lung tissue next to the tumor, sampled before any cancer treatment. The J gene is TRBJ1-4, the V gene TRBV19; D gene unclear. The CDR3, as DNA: TGTGCCAGTAGTATATCTACCCTCGGTGAAAAACTGTTTTTT. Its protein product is CASSISTLGEKLFF.